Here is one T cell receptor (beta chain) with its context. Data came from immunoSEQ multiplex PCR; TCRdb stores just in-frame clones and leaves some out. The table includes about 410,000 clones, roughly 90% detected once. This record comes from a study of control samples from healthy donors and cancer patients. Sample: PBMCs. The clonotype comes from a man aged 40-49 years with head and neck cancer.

This CDR3 reads CAWHSSGEQYF. The CDR3, as DNA: TGTGCCTGGCACTCTTCAGGCGAGCAGTACTTC. The chain is built from TRBV30 and TRBJ2-7; unclear D gene. V shed 5 bases and J shed 6 bases, with 11 bases lying between them. The CDR3 has 11 amino acids. Germline V gene data show CDR1 as GTSNPN and CDR2 as SVGIG (reference sequence).